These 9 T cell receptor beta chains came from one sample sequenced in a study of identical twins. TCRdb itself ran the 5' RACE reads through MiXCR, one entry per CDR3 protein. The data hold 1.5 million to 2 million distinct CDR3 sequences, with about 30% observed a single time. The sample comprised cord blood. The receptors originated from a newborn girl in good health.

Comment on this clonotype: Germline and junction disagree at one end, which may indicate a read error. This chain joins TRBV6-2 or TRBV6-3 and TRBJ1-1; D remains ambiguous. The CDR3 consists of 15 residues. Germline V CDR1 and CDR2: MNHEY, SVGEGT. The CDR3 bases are TGTGCCAGTAGTTCCGGTCCGCTCATGAACACTGAAGCTTTCTTT. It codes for CASSSGPLMNTEAFF.

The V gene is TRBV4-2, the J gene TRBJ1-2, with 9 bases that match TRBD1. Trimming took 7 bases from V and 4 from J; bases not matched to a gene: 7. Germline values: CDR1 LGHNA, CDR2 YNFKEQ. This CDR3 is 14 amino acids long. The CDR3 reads CASTIGDRVYGYTF. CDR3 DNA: TGTGCCAGCACCATAGGGGACAGGGTCTATGGCTACACCTTC.

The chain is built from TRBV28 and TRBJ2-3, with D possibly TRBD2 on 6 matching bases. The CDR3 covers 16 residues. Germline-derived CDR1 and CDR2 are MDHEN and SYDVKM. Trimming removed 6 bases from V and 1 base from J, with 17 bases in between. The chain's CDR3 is CASSPESSGGTDTQYF. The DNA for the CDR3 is TGTGCCAGCAGCCCCGAGTCTTCGGGGGGCACAGATACGCAGTATTTT.

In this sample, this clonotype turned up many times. The CDR3 loop reads CASSYGNNEQFF. CDR3 bases: TGTGCCAGCAGTTACGGAAATAATGAGCAGTTCTTC. V is TRBV6-5 and J is TRBJ2-1, with unresolved D. The ends were cut back, 2 bases at V and 7 bases at J, with 6 bases in the middle. The CDR3 is 12 amino acids. Per germline, CDR1 MNHEY and CDR2 SVGAGI.

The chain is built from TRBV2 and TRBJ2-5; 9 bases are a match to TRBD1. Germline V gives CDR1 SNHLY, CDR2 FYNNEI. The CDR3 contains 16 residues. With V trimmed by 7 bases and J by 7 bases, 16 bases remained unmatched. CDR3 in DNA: TGTGCCAGCACCGAAGGACAGGGGTTATGGGGAGGGACCCAGTACTTC. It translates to CASTEGQGLWGGTQYF.

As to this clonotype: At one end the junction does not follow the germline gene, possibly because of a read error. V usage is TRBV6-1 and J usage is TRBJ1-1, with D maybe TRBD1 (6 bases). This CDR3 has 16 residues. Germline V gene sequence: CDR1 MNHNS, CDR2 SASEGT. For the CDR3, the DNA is TGTGCCAGCGGTGACAGGCTTTGGAATAAGAACACCGAAGCTTTCTTT. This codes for CASGDRLWNKNTEAFF.

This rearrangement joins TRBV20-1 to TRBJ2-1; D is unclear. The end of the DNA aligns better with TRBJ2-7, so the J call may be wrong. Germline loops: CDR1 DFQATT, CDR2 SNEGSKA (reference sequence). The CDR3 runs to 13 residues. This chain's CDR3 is CSARDTIHNEQYF. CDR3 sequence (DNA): TGCAGTGCTAGAGACACTATCCACAATGAGCAGTACTTC.

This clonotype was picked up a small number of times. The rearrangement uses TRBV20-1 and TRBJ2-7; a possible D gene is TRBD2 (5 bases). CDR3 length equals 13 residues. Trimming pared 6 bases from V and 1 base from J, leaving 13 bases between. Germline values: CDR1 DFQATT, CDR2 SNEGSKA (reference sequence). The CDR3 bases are TGCAGTGCCCAGAGGGAAGGTTCCTACGAGCAGTACTTC. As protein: CSAQREGSYEQYF.

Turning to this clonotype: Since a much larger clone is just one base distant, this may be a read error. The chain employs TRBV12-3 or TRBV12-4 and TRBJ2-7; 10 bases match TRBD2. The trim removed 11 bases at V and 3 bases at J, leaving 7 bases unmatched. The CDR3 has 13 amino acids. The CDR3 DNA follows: TGTGCCGTTAGGGCTAGCGGGAGCTACGAGCAGTACTTC. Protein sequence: CAVRASGSYEQYF.